This T cell receptor (beta chain) stems from a study of blood T cell repertoires in COVID-19. Measured with immunoSEQ multiplex PCR; TCRdb has only the in-frame clones, and not every one. In the table there are approximately 86,000 clones, approximately 80% of which are singletons. This CDR3 is built from 15 residues. V gave up 5 bases and J gave up 1 base, with 14 bases separating them. Germline CDR1 is SGHTA and CDR2 is FQGNSA. J is TRBJ1-1 and V is TRBV7-2; D remains unclear. Sequenced sample: peripheral blood. The receptor's source is a man in his fifties with acute or convalescent COVID-19. CDR3 protein: CASSLNPRGNTEAFF. DNA of the CDR3: TGTGCCAGCAGCCTCAACCCTCGGGGGAACACTGAAGCTTTCTTT.